Shown below are 5 T cell receptor beta chains from a single sample sequenced in a study of shared clonotypes between healthy human individuals. Naive CD8 cells were CD45RO-negative, positively selected for CCR7, excluding terminally differentiated effector memory CD45RA+ cells. Libraries were prepared by immunoSEQ multiplex PCR; TCRdb keeps only in-frame clonotypes and omits some of them. The sample holds approximately 2,200,000 clones, more than 85% seen once. The material sequenced was naive CD8+ T cells from PBMCs. These receptors all come from a man aged 18 to 29 in good health. Some clones in this sample may be carry-over from other donors' samples.

The V gene is TRBV7-6, the J gene TRBJ2-7; maybe TRBD2 (6 bases). V was clipped by 5 bases and J by 7 bases, with 21 bases between them. This CDR3 has 15 amino acids. CDR1 and CDR2 (germline): SGHVS, FNYEAQ. CDR3 amino acids: CASSPTGGPLGEQYF. The CDR3 DNA sequence: TGTGCCAGCAGCCCAACCGGAGGGCCCCTGGGGGAGCAGTACTTC.

This rearrangement joins TRBV27 to TRBJ1-1; no definite D call. CDR1 MNHEY and CDR2 SMNVEV come from the germline V gene (reference sequence). V dropped 8 bases and J dropped 7 bases, with 23 bases sitting between them. The CDR3 length is 15 residues. In DNA form, the CDR3 reads TGTGCCAGCGCTGGGCTGGGAGGTTTTCACATTGAAGCTTTCTTT. Translating it yields CASAGLGGFHIEAFF.

The genes are TRBV7-2 and TRBJ1-1, with D hard to call. CDR3 size: 19 residues. Germline assignment: CDR1 SGHTA and CDR2 FQGNSA. Trimming stripped 1 base from V and 0 bases from J, with 21 bases between. CDR3 residues: CASSLVAALEGVLNTEAFF. The CDR3 DNA is TGTGCCAGCAGCTTAGTGGCAGCCCTTGAAGGCGTACTGAACACTGAAGCTTTCTTT.

The chain uses TRBV4-1 and TRBJ1-5, with TRBD1 matching over 7 bases. V lost 0 bases to trimming and J lost 4 bases; unmatched junction nucleotides: 6. This CDR3 comprises 16 residues. Germline lookup yields CDR1 MGHRA and CDR2 YSYEKL. The CDR3 sequence: CASSQEAGGLNQPQHF. CDR3 in DNA: TGCGCCAGCAGCCAAGAGGCAGGGGGATTAAATCAGCCCCAGCATTTT.

The J gene is TRBJ1-4, the V gene TRBV5-8; tentative D call: TRBD1 (6 bases). From germline, CDR1 is SGHTS and CDR2 YDEGEE. This CDR3 is 14 amino acids long. Trimming stripped 2 bases from V and 8 bases from J, with 13 bases between. As DNA, the CDR3 is TGTGCCAGCAGCTTCAGGGGCACCAAAGAAAAACTGTTTTTT. Amino acids: CASSFRGTKEKLFF.